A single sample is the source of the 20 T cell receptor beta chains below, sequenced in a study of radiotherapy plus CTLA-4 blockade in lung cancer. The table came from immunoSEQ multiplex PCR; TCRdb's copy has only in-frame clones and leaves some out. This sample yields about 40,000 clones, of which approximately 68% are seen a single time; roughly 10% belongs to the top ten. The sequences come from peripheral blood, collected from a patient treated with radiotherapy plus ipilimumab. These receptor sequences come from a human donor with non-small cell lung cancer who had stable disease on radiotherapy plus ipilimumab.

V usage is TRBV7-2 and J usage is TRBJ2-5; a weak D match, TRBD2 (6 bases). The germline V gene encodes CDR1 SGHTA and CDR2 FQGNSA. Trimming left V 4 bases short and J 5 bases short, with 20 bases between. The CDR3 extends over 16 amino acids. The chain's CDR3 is CASSSWMAGPVETQYF. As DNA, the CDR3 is TGTGCCAGCAGCTCCTGGATGGCGGGGCCGGTTGAGACCCAGTACTTC.

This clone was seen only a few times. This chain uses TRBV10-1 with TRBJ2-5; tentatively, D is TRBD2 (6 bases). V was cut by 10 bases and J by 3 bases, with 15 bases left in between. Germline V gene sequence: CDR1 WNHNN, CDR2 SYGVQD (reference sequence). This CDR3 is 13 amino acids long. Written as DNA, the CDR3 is TGCGCCACTAACCGCGGGATAGAAGAGACCCAGTACTTC. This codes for CATNRGIEETQYF.

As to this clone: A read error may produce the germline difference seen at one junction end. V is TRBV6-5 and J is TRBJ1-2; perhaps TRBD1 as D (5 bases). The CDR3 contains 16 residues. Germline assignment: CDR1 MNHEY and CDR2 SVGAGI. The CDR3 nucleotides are TGTGCCAGCAGTTACTCCCCCCAACCAGGGAACTCTGGCTACACCTTC. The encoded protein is CASSYSPQPGNSGYTF.

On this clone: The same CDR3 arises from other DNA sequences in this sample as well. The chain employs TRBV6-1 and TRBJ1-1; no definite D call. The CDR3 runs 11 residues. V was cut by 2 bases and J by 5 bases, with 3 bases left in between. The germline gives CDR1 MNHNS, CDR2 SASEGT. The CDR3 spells CASSERTEAFF. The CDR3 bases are TGTGCCAGCAGTGAACGTACTGAAGCTTTCTTT.

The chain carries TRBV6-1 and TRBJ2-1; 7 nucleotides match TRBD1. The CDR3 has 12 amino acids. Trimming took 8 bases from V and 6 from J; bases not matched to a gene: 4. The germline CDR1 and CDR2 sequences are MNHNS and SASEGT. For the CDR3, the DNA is TGTGCCAGCGACAGGGTGGCCAATGAGCAGTTCTTC. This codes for CASDRVANEQFF.

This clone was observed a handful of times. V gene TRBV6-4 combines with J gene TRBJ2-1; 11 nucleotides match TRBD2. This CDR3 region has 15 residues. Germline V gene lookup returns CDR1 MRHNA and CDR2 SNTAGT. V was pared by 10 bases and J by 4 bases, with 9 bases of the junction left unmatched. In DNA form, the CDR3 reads TGTGCCACCTCCGGGACTAGCGGAGATTACAATGAGCAGTTCTTC. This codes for CATSGTSGDYNEQFF.

The CDR3 here is CASSPGDRAVTEAFF. CDR3 nucleotide sequence: TGCGCCAGCAGCCCTGGGGACAGGGCGGTCACTGAAGCTTTCTTT. The rearrangement uses TRBV4-1 and TRBJ1-1; TRBD1 aligns across 9 bases. The germline V gene encodes CDR1 MGHRA and CDR2 YSYEKL. J lost 4 bases, V lost 4 bases, and 7 bases had no gene match. The CDR3 consists of 15 residues.

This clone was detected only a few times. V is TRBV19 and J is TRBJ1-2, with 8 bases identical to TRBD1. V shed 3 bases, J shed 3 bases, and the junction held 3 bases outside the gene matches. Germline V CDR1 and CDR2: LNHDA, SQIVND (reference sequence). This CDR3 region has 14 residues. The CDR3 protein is CASSIMTGDYGYTF. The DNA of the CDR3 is TGTGCCAGTAGTATTATGACAGGGGACTATGGCTACACCTTC.

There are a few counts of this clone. The CDR3 sequence is CASSQAGTQETQYF. The DNA of the CDR3 is TGTGCCAGCAGTCAAGCGGGGACACAAGAGACCCAGTACTTC. V and J are TRBV25-1 and TRBJ2-5; tentatively, D is TRBD2 (7 bases). Germline V gives CDR1 MGHDK, CDR2 SYGVNS. V was cut by 5 bases and J by 2 bases, with 12 bases left in between. The CDR3 contains 14 residues.

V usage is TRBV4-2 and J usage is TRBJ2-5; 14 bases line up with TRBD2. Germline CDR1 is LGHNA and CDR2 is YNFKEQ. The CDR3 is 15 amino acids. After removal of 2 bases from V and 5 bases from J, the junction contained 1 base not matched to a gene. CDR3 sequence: CASSQRLAGGETQYF. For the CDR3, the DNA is TGTGCCAGCAGCCAAAGACTAGCGGGAGGGGAGACCCAGTACTTC.

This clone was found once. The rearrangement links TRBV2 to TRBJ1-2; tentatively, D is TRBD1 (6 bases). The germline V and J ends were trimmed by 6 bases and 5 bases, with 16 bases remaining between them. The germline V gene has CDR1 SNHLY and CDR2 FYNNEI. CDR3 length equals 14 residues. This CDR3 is CASRSSGGWYGYTF. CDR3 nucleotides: TGTGCCAGCAGATCCTCGGGGGGCTGGTATGGCTACACCTTC.

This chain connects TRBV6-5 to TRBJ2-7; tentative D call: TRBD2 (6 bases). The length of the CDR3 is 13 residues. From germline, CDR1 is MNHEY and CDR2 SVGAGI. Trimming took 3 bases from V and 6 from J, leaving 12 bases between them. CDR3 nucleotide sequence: TGTGCCAGCAGTTATCGACTAGAATCCGAGCAGTACTTC. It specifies CASSYRLESEQYF.

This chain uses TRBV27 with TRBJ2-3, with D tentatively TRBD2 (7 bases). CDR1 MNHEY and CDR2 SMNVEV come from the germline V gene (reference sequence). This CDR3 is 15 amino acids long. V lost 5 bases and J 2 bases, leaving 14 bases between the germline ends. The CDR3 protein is CASSNGGLLTDTQYF. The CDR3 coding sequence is TGTGCCAGCAGTAACGGGGGGCTACTCACAGATACGCAGTATTTT.

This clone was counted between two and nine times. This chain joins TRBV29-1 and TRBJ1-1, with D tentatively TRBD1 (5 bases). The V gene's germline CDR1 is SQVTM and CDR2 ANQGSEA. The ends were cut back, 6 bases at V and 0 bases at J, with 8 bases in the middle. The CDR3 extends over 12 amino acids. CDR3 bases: TGCAGCGTGGGACTGATGAACACTGAAGCTTTCTTT. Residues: CSVGLMNTEAFF. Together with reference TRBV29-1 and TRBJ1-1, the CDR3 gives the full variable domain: SAVISQKPSRDICQRGTSLTIQCQVDSQVTMMFWYRQQPGQSLTLIATANQGSEATYESGFVIDKFPISRPNLTFSTLTVSNMSPEDSSIYLCSVGLMNTEAFFGQGTRLTVV.

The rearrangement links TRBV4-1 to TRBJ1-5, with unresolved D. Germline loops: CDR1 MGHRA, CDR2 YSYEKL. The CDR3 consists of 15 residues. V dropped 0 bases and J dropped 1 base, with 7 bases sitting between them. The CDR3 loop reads CASSQDWPSNQPQHF. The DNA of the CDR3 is TGCGCCAGCAGCCAAGATTGGCCAAGCAATCAGCCCCAGCATTTT.

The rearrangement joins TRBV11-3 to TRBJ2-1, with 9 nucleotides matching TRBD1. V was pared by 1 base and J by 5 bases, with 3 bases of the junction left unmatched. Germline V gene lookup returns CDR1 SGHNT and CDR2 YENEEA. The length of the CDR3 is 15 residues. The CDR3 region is CASSLGTGANNEQFF. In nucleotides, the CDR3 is TGTGCCAGCAGCTTAGGGACAGGGGCAAACAATGAGCAGTTCTTC.

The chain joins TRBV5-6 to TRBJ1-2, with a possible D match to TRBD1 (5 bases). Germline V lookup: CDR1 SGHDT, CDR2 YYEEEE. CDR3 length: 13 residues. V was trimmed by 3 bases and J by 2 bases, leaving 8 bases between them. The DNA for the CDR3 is TGTGCCAGCAGCTCGACAGAAAACTATGGCTACACCTTC. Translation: CASSSTENYGYTF.

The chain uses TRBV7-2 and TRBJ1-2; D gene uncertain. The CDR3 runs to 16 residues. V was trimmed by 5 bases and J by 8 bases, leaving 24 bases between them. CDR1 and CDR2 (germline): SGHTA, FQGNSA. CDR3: CASSPRRTAYILGYTF. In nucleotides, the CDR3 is TGTGCCAGCAGCCCCCGCCGGACTGCCTATATACTCGGCTACACCTTC.

The CDR3 is CASSISGTRDYGYTF. The CDR3 DNA is TGTGCCAGTAGTATATCCGGGACACGGGACTATGGCTACACCTTC. The chain links TRBV19 to TRBJ1-2; perhaps TRBD1 as D (6 bases). Trimming removed 2 bases at V and 3 bases at J, with 13 bases between. Germline loops: CDR1 LNHDA, CDR2 SQIVND (reference sequence). The CDR3 runs 15 residues.

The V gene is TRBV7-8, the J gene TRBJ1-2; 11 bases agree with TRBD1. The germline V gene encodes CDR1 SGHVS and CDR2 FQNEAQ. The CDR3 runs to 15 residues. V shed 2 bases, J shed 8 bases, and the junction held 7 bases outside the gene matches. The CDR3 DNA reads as TGTGCCAGCAGCTTAAAAACGGGACAGGGGGTCGGCTACACCTTC. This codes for CASSLKTGQGVGYTF.